Here is one T cell receptor (beta chain) with its context. This record comes from a study of OX40 agonist ivuxolimab in advanced cancers. Clones were sequenced by immunoSEQ multiplex PCR, and TCRdb holds only the in-frame ones, with some missing. This table holds tens of thousands of clones, roughly nine tenths found once. The CDR3 sequence is 14 residues long. CDR1 is SGHRS, CDR2 YFSETQ, per germline. V lost 4 bases and J lost 4, with 11 bases in between. Sequences were derived from CD4+ or CD8+ T cells sorted from blood, sampled in a trial of the OX40 agonist ivuxolimab. J is TRBJ2-2 and V is TRBV5-1; D possibly corresponds to TRBD2 (6 bases). This receptor was identified in an adult with an advanced solid tumor such as melanoma, head and neck, liver or kidney cancer. CDR3 coding DNA: TGCGCCAGCAGCGGCGGGACTCCCACCGGGGAGCTGTTTTTT. This translates into CASSGGTPTGELFF. Full variable domain (missing parts from reference TRBV5-1 and TRBJ2-2): KAGVTQTPRYLIKTRGQQVTLSCSPISGHRSVSWYQQTPGQGLQFLFEYFSETQRNKGNFPGRFSGRQFSNSRSEMNVSTLELGDSALYLCASSGGTPTGELFFGEGSRLTVL.